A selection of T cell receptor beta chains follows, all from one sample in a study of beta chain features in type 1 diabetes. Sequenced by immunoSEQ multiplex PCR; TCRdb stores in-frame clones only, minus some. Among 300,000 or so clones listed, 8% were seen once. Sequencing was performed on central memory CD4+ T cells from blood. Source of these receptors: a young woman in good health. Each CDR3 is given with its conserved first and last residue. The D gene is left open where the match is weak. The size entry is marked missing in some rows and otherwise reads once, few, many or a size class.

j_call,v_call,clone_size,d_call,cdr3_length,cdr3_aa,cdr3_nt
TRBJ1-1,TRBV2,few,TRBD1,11,CASSLGQGAFF,TGTGCCAGCAGTCTAGGACAGGGAGCTTTCTTT
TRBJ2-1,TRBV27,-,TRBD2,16,CASSFRTSGAYNEQFF,TGTGCCAGCAGTTTTAGGACTAGCGGCGCCTACAATGAGCAGTTCTTC
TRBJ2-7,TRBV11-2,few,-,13,CASSLLAQYEQYF,TGTGCCAGCAGCTTATTAGCGCAGTACGAGCAGTACTTC
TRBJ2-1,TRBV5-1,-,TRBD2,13,CASSEGLAGFPVF,TGCGCCAGCAGCGAGGGACTAGCGGGGTTCCCGGTCTTC
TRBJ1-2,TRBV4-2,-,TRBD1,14,CASSQKQGSGGYTF,TGTGCCAGCAGCCAAAAACAGGGGAGCGGTGGCTACACCTTC
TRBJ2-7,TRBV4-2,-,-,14,CASSHQTRADEQYF,TGTGCCAGCAGCCACCAAACCCGGGCGGACGAGCAGTACTTC
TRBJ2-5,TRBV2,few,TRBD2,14,CARSLTSGMETQYF,TGTGCCAGGTCATTAACTAGCGGGATGGAGACCCAGTACTTC
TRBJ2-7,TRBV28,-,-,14,CASSFTLTGIEQYF,TGTGCCAGCAGTTTCACGCTTACAGGGATTGAGCAGTACTTC
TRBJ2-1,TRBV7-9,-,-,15,CASSLRTVYYNEQFF,TGTGCCAGCAGCCTGAGGACTGTATACTACAATGAGCAGTTCTTC
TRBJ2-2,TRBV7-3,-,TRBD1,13,CASSRTGTGELFF,TGTGCCAGCAGCAGGACAGGGACCGGGGAGCTGTTTTTT
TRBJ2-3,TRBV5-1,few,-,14,CASSLLAGTDTQYF,TGCGCCAGCAGCTTACTAGCAGGCACAGATACGCAGTATTTT
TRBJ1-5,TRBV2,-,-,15,CASSGQGAENQPQHF,TGTGCCAGCAGTGGCCAAGGGGCAGAAAATCAGCCCCAGCATTTT
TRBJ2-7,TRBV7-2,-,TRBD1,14,CASSFSEGAGEQYF,TGTGCCAGCAGCTTTTCAGAGGGGGCGGGTGAGCAGTACTTC
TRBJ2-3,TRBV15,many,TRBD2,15,CATSVTGGSSDTQYF,TGTGCCACCAGCGTGACTGGCGGGAGTTCAGATACGCAGTATTTT
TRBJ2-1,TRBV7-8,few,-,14,CASSFGRRTNEQFF,TGTGCCAGCAGCTTCGGGCGGAGGACTAATGAGCAGTTCTTC
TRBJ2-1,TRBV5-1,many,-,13,CASSHQAADEQFF,TGCGCCAGCAGCCACCAAGCCGCTGATGAGCAGTTCTTC
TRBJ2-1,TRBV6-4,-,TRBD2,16,CASSHSGRGSYNEQFF,TGTGCCAGCAGTCATAGCGGGAGAGGTTCCTACAATGAGCAGTTCTTC
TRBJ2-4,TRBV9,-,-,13,CASSVAPDGIQYF,TGTGCCAGCAGCGTAGCGCCAGACGGCATTCAGTACTTC
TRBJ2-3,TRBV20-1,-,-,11,CSARAQETQYF,TGCAGTGCTAGGGCCCAGGAGACGCAGTATTTT
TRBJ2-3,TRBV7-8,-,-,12,CASSLAADTQYF,TGTGCCAGCAGCTTAGCAGCCGATACGCAGTATTTT
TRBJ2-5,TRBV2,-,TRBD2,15,CASSTGGTYQETQYF,TGTGCCAGCAGCACCGGGGGGACCTACCAAGAGACCCAGTACTTC
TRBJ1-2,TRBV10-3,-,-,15,CAITELQSTNYGYTF,TGTGCCATAACCGAATTACAAAGTACTAACTATGGCTACACCTTC
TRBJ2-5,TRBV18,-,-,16,CASSPPQRWSDRTQYF,TGTGCCAGCTCACCACCCCAAAGGTGGTCGGATAGGACCCAGTACTTC
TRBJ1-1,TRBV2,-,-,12,CASSETLARAFF,TGTGCCAGCAGTGAAACACTAGCAAGAGCTTTCTTT
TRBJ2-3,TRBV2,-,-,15,CASSSRLGVTDTQYF,TGTGCCAGCAGTTCGCGTCTAGGGGTCACAGATACGCAGTATTTT
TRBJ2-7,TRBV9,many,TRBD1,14,CASSAEGQGYEQYF,TGTGCCAGCAGCGCCGAGGGACAGGGGTACGAGCAGTACTTC
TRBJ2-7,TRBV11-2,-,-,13,CASSLGVQGEQYF,TGTGCCAGCAGCTTAGGGGTACAGGGTGAGCAGTACTTC
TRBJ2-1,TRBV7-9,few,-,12,CASSSGQGEQFF,TGTGCCAGCAGTTCGGGGCAAGGTGAGCAGTTCTTC
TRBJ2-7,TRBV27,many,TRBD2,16,CASRSGLAGGSHEQYF,TGTGCCAGCAGATCTGGACTAGCGGGAGGTTCCCACGAGCAGTACTTC
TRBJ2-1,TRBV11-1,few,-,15,CASSLATGPYNEQFF,TGTGCCAGCAGCTTAGCAACCGGACCTTACAATGAGCAGTTCTTC
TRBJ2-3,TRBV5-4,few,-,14,CASSLGQAVDTQYF,TGTGCCAGCAGCTTGGGACAGGCGGTGGATACGCAGTATTTT
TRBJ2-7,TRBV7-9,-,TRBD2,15,CASSLEAGVSYEQYF,TGTGCCAGCAGCTTAGAAGCGGGAGTCTCCTACGAGCAGTACTTC
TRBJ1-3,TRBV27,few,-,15,CASSLPQGAGNTIYF,TGTGCCAGCAGTTTACCACAGGGAGCTGGAAACACCATATATTTT
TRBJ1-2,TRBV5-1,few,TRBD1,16,CASSLQMPRGQDGYTF,TGCGCCAGCAGCCTCCAGATGCCCAGGGGGCAGGATGGCTACACCTTC
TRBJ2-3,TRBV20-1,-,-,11,CSARSTDTQYF,TGCAGTGCTAGATCAACAGATACGCAGTATTTT
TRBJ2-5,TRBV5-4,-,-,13,CASSLNRQETQYF,TGTGCCAGCAGCTTGAACAGACAAGAGACCCAGTACTTC
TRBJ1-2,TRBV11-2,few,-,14,CASSLGLGNYGYTF,TGTGCCAGCAGCTTAGGACTCGGGAACTATGGCTACACCTTC
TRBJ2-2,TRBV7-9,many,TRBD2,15,CASTVATSGTWELFF,TGTGCCAGCACCGTTGCGACTAGCGGGACGTGGGAGCTGTTTTTT
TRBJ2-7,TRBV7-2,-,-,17,CASSLGVSIADPYEQYF,TGTGCCAGCAGCTTAGGAGTTTCGATAGCGGACCCCTACGAGCAGTACTTC
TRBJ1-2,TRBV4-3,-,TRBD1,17,CASSQDLAGGPNYGYTF,TGCGCCAGCAGCCAAGATCTGGCAGGGGGGCCTAACTATGGCTACACCTTC
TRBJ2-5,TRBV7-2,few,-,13,CASSLSIGDSQYF,TGTGCCAGCAGCTTATCTATCGGGGACTCTCAGTACTTC
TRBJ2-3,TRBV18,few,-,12,CASSPSDGTQYF,TGTGCCAGCTCACCTAGTGATGGTACGCAGTATTTT
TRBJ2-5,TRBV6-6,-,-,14,CASSYQDVEETQYF,TGTGCCAGCAGTTACCAGGATGTAGAGGAGACCCAGTACTTC
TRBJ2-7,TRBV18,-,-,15,CASSPFGTRGYEQYF,TGTGCCAGCTCACCATTCGGGACAAGAGGATACGAGCAGTACTTC
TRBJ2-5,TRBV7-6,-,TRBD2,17,CASSPRTSGRGSETQYF,TGTGCCAGCAGCCCCCGGACTAGCGGGAGAGGGAGCGAGACCCAGTACTTC
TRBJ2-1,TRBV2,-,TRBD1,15,CASREQGASYNEQFF,TGTGCCAGCAGGGAGCAGGGGGCTAGCTACAATGAGCAGTTCTTC
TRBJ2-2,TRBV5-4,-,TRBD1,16,CASSLWEGGRTGELFF,TGTGCCAGCAGCTTGTGGGAAGGGGGCCGCACCGGGGAGCTGTTTTTT
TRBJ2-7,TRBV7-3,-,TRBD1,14,CASSPGDRSYEQYF,TGTGCCAGCAGCCCGGGGGACAGGTCCTACGAGCAGTACTTC
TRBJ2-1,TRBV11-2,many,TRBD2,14,CASSLGGRPYEQFF,TGTGCCAGCAGCTTGGGCGGGAGACCCTATGAGCAGTTCTTC
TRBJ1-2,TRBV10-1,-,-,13,CASSRGNNYGYTF,TGCGCCAGCAGTAGAGGGAACAACTATGGCTACACCTTC
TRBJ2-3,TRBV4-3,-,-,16,CASSQDVTRAGDTQYF,TGCGCCAGCAGCCAAGACGTGACCCGGGCCGGAGATACGCAGTATTTT
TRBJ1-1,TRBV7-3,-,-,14,CASSVSGVNTEAFF,TGTGCCAGCAGCGTCTCCGGGGTAAACACTGAAGCTTTCTTT
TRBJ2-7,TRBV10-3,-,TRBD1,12,CAISRQGYEQYF,TGTGCCATCAGTCGACAGGGCTACGAGCAGTACTTC
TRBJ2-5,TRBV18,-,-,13,CASSRRRGETQYF,TGTGCCAGCTCACGGCGGCGAGGGGAGACCCAGTACTTC
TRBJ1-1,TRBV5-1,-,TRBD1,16,CASSKGQGAGNTEAFF,TGCGCCAGCAGCAAGGGACAGGGGGCCGGGAACACTGAAGCTTTCTTT